This TCR beta chain comes out of a study of T cell responses to AZD1222 COVID-19 vaccine. Overall study results and limits: Variant regions that are unmutated are reportedly the target of nearly half of spike-specific TCRs. The study sampled repertoires only after the peak T cell response. Among vaccine-associated CD4 TCRs, coverage spanned spike, with dominance at 160-218 and 743-854.

As to this clone: Its specificity is not known. One end of the junction is discordant with germline, which a read error may explain.

The germline CDR1 and CDR2 sequences are LGHDT and YNNKEL (reference sequence). The CDR3 has 11 amino acids. Repertoires were generated with immunoSEQ multiplex PCR, while TCRdb's copy carries only in-frame clones and drops some. The sample holds roughly 100,000 clones; around nine tenths are singletons and the top ten take more than 15%. This receptor was identified in an adult who received the AZD1222 COVID-19 vaccine. This sample comprised peripheral blood, obtained 28 days after the second AZD1222 dose. V is TRBV3-1 (or the pseudogene TRBV3-2) and J is TRBJ2-7; D is unresolved. The CDR3 bases are TGTGCCAGCAGCCAAGCCACGCGGCTCCACTTC. It specifies CASSQATRLHF.